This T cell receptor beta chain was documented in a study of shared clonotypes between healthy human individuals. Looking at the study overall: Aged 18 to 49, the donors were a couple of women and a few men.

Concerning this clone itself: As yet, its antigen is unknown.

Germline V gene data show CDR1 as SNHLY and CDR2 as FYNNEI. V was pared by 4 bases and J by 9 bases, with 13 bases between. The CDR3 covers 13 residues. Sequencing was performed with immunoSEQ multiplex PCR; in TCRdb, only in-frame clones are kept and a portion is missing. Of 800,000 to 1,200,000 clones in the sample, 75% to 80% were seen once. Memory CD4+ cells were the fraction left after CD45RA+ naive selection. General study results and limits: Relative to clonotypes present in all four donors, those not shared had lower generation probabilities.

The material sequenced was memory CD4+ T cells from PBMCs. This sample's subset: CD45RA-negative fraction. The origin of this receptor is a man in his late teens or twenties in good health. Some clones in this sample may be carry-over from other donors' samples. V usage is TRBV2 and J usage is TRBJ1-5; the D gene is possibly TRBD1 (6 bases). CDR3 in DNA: TGTGCCAGCAGTGCGGGGGACAATTGGCCCCAGCATTTT. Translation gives CASSAGDNWPQHF.